This TCR beta chain derives from a study of shared clonotypes between healthy human individuals. The overall study: The composition of the donors was a couple of women and a few men aged 18 to 49. Study results and caveats: When compared with the clonotypes that were shared by all four sorted-subset donors, the non-shared clonotypes turned out to have lower generation probabilities.

As for this clone: Its matching antigen is unknown.

CD45RO-negative, CCR7-selected cells formed the naive CD8 fraction, which excluded terminally differentiated effector memory CD45RA+ cells. Study donors comprised healthy, HIV-negative adults devoid of recent acute infection or vaccination. The CDR3 sequence is 15 residues long. The junction had 6 bases not matched to a gene; V was cut back by 5 bases and J by 3 bases. Germline CDR1 MNHNS, CDR2 SASEGT. Several immunoSEQ plates received, in even portions, the genomic DNA of each subset. Data came from immunoSEQ multiplex PCR; TCRdb stores just in-frame clones and leaves some out. The data hold more than 2 million clones, with around 93% observed a single time.

The source of this sequence is a man younger than 35 in good health. Some clones in this sample may be carry-over from other donors' samples. Sequencing was carried out using naive CD8+ T cells from PBMCs. The chain uses TRBV6-1 and TRBJ2-1, with TRBD1 matching 8 bases. CDR3 amino acids: CASSSDRAFYNEQFF. As DNA, the CDR3 is TGTGCCAGCAGTTCGGACAGGGCTTTCTACAATGAGCAGTTCTTC.